Below are 14 T cell receptor beta chains sequenced from a single sample in a study of OX40 agonist ivuxolimab in advanced cancers. The library was made by the immunoSEQ multiplex PCR assay. As stored in TCRdb, this immuneACCESS dataset retains in-frame rearrangements with V and J assigned. A fraction of the clones does not appear; measured against another copy, unresolved V genes explain less than half of the discrepancy, and the remainder lacks a known reason. The sample has about 30,000 clones on record, roughly four fifths of them singletons. The top ten clonotypes cover roughly 9.8% of the sample. Sample: CD4+ or CD8+ T cells sorted from blood, taken in a trial of the OX40 agonist ivuxolimab. Receptor source: an adult with an advanced solid tumor such as melanoma, head and neck, liver or kidney cancer.

The chain uses TRBV14 and TRBJ2-7; TRBD2 matches 9 bases. Germline V gene lookup returns CDR1 SGHDN and CDR2 FVKESK. After removal of 1 base from V and 1 base from J, the junction contained 5 bases not matched to a gene. CDR3 length: 16 residues. The CDR3 is CASSQVLAGKSYEQYF. CDR3 nucleotide sequence: TGTGCCAGCAGCCAAGTCCTAGCGGGGAAATCCTACGAGCAGTACTTC.

This chain links TRBV30 with TRBJ1-5; D is possibly TRBD1 (6 bases). The germline V gene has CDR1 GTSNPN and CDR2 SVGIG (reference sequence). The CDR3 is made up of 14 amino acids. Deletions cut 0 bases from V and 7 bases from J, with 13 bases between. The CDR3 DNA is TGTGCCTGGAGTGTCAGCAGGGGAGGACAGCCCCAGCATTTT. Its translation is CAWSVSRGGQPQHF.

The chain uses TRBV7-9 and TRBJ2-2; D remains unclear. CDR1 is SEHNR, CDR2 FQNEAQ, per germline (reference sequence). The CDR3 has 13 residues. Trimming shortened V by 4 bases and J by 4 bases, and 7 bases separated the two germline ends. CDR3 coding DNA: TGTGCCAGCAGCTCCCCCCTCACCGGGGAGCTGTTTTTT. This translates into CASSSPLTGELFF.

The chain is built from TRBV6-5 and TRBJ2-7; 8 bases fit TRBD1. From germline, CDR1 is MNHEY and CDR2 SVGAGI. With V trimmed by 5 bases and J by 7 bases, 7 bases remained unmatched. This CDR3 is 13 amino acids long. The CDR3 nucleotides are TGTGCCAGCAGTACCACGACAGGGGATGAGCAGTACTTC. Translating gives CASSTTTGDEQYF.

The chain has TRBV14 and TRBJ2-7, with TRBD2 identical over 7 bases. V was clipped by 3 bases and J by 3 bases; unmatched bases: 8. CDR1 and CDR2 from the germline V gene are SGHDN and FVKESK. This CDR3 region has 15 residues. The CDR3 is CASSQGSGFRYEQYF. CDR3 DNA sequence: TGTGCCAGCAGCCAGGGTAGCGGGTTTCGCTACGAGCAGTACTTC.

This clone was detected only a few times. The chain combines TRBV6-5 with TRBJ2-7; 9 nucleotides line up with TRBD1. Per the germline V gene, CDR1 is MNHEY and CDR2 is SVGAGI. V lost 8 bases, J lost 4 bases, and 6 bases stayed unmatched. The CDR3 is made up of 13 amino acids. CDR3 amino acids: CASRPGQGYEQYF. CDR3 bases: TGTGCCAGCCGGCCGGGACAGGGTTACGAGCAGTACTTC.

The chain joins TRBV2 to TRBJ2-7; no firm D call. This CDR3 has 12 amino acids. Germline V gives CDR1 SNHLY, CDR2 FYNNEI. V was shortened by 4 bases and J by 7 bases, with 11 bases between the two germline ends. The CDR3 spells CASSGAIGEQYF. The CDR3 DNA follows: TGTGCCAGCAGTGGGGCTATCGGGGAGCAGTACTTC.

This chain links TRBV27 with TRBJ1-2, with 7 positions matching TRBD1. CDR1 MNHEY and CDR2 SMNVEV come from the germline V gene (reference sequence). V lost 2 bases to trimming and J lost 4 bases; unmatched junction nucleotides: 7. This CDR3 is built from 15 residues. For the CDR3, the DNA is TGTGCCAGCAGTTTAAGGGACAGTTCCTTCTATGGCTACACCTTC. Translating it yields CASSLRDSSFYGYTF.

This clone was seen only a few times. The chain combines TRBV18 with TRBJ2-7, with 10 bases that match TRBD1. CDR3 length: 16 residues. The ends lost 3 bases at V and 1 base at J; junction bases unmatched: 6. Germline CDR1 reads KGHSH; CDR2 reads LQKENI. Written as DNA, the CDR3 is TGTGCCAGCTCACCTACCGGGACAGGGGCATCCTACGAGCAGTACTTC. Amino acid sequence: CASSPTGTGASYEQYF. The whole variable domain, filled in from reference TRBV18 and TRBJ2-7, reads NAGVMQNPRHLVRRRGQEARLRCSPMKGHSHVYWYRQLPEEGLKFMVYLQKENIIDESGMPKERFSAEFPKEGPSILRIQQVVRGDSAAYFCASSPTGTGASYEQYFGPGTRLTVT.

The chain combines TRBV7-8 with TRBJ1-2; D might be TRBD1 (5 bases). The CDR3 is 17 residues long. The V end was cut by 4 bases, the J end by 0 bases, with 18 bases between. CDR1 and CDR2 (germline): SGHVS, FQNEAQ. In DNA, the CDR3 is TGTGCCAGCAGCTCTTGGAGGGCGTCGACAGCTAACTATGGCTACACCTTC. It is translated as CASSSWRASTANYGYTF.

In DNA, the CDR3 is TGCGCCAGCAGATATCGTCCGGGACAAGGGTTTGCAACTAATGAAAAACTGTTTTTT. This translates into CASRYRPGQGFATNEKLFF. The rearrangement uses TRBV5-1 and TRBJ1-4; possible D gene TRBD1, 6 bases. This CDR3 contains 19 residues. In germline, CDR1 is SGHRS, CDR2 YFSETQ. Trimming left V 5 bases short and J 0 bases short, with 23 bases between.

The CDR3 DNA is TGCGCCAGCAGTGAGGGACTTAACTATGGCTACACCTTC. Protein sequence: CASSEGLNYGYTF. The rearrangement uses TRBV10-1 and TRBJ1-2; D is uncertain. CDR1 is WNHNN and CDR2 is SYGVQD in the germline V gene (reference sequence). The CDR3 spans 13 residues. V lost 2 bases to trimming and J lost 1 base, with 5 bases between them.

The chain employs TRBV2 and TRBJ1-4; 8 nucleotides agree with TRBD1. Per germline, CDR1 SNHLY and CDR2 FYNNEI. With V trimmed by 3 bases and J by 5 bases, 5 bases remained unmatched. The CDR3 contains 15 residues. The CDR3 nucleotides are TGTGCCAGCAGTGACCGCGGACAGGGAAATGAAAAACTGTTTTTT. Encoded protein: CASSDRGQGNEKLFF.

CDR3 nucleotides: TGTGCCTGGAGCGCCGGGACAGGACTTGCCGGGGAGCTGTTTTTT. It yields the protein CAWSAGTGLAGELFF. This sequence joins TRBV30 and TRBJ2-2; 8 bases are a match to TRBD1. This CDR3 has 15 amino acids. Germline V gene sequence: CDR1 GTSNPN, CDR2 SVGIG (reference sequence). Trimming at V came to 3 bases and at J to 6 bases, leaving 9 bases not matched to a gene.